One and the same sample provided the 3 T cell receptor beta chains below, sequenced in a study of TIL therapy for anti-PD-1-resistant metastatic lung cancer. The immunoSEQ assay was v3. The table came from immunoSEQ multiplex PCR; TCRdb's copy has only in-frame clones and leaves some out. There are about 45,000 clones in the sample; 70% to 80% occur only once, and around 16% lies in the top ten. Time point indicated: pre-treatment sample, taken before nivolumab and TIL therapy. The starting material was blood, obtained at baseline. These receptors were collected from a man in his 70s with non-small cell lung cancer.

A single count supports this clone. The chain has TRBV19 and TRBJ1-4; the D is unclear. The germline V gene has CDR1 LNHDA and CDR2 SQIVND (reference sequence). V lost 3 bases, J lost 4 bases, and 6 bases lay in between. This CDR3 contains 13 residues. This CDR3 is CASSILHNEKLFF. As DNA, the CDR3 is TGTGCCAGTAGTATCCTACATAATGAAAAACTGTTTTTT.

The chain employs TRBV9 and TRBJ2-7; 9 bases agree with TRBD2. CDR1 and CDR2 (germline): SGDLS, YYNGEE. J gave up 0 bases and V 9 bases, and 4 bases lay outside the gene matches. The CDR3 is 13 residues long. CDR3 DNA: TGTGCCATGACTAGCGGAGACTCCTACGAGCAGTACTTC. Amino acid sequence: CAMTSGDSYEQYF.

The chain employs TRBV4-1 and TRBJ2-7, with 11 bases fitting TRBD2. Germline V lookup: CDR1 MGHRA, CDR2 YSYEKL. CDR3 size: 16 residues. The J segment lost 2 bases and the V segment lost 4 bases, leaving 7 bases of the junction unmatched. The CDR3: CASSPRKLAGAYEQYF. In DNA, the CDR3 is TGCGCCAGCAGCCCAAGAAAACTAGCGGGAGCCTACGAGCAGTACTTC.